This T cell receptor beta chain was profiled in a study of CD4 and CD8 cells across lung adenocarcinoma regions. This CDR3 has 15 residues. Germline CDR1 and CDR2: MNHNS and SASEGT. The patients had localized lung adenocarcinoma, a non-small cell subtype. In the case of this clonotype: A read error may account for a junction end that differs from germline.

MiXCR, run by TCRdb on the PCR reads, gives a single entry per CDR3 protein. The sample includes more than 6,500 distinct CDR3 sequences, about 50% of them seen just once. This TCR was recovered from a male donor with lung adenocarcinoma. The CD4 and CD8 labels of this study may be unreliable. The chain links TRBV6-1 to TRBJ2-1; maybe TRBD2 (7 bases). The sequenced material came from CD8+ T cells from the center of a lung tumor. The CDR3 coding sequence is TGTGCCAGGGGGGAAGGGGGGGGGGTCCAAGATACCCAGTATTTC. Protein: CARGEGGGVQDTQYF.